Below, one TCR beta chain is given with its context. Produced via immunoSEQ multiplex PCR; TCRdb's table is partial and in-frame only. The sample consists of around 220,000 clones, 80% to 90% of them appearing once. These data belong to a study of blood T cell repertoires in COVID-19. For the study at large: COVID-19 samples from acute and convalescent phases originated in the United States, Italy and Spain.

The material sequenced was peripheral blood. This TCR derives from a man in his fifties with acute or convalescent COVID-19.

The CDR3 DNA reads as TGTGCCAGCAGCTTTTTCGACAAGCGGGCTGAAGCTTTCTTT. The encoded protein is CASSFFDKRAEAFF. The rearrangement joins TRBV5-4 to TRBJ1-1; D ambiguous. The germline V gene has CDR1 SGHNT and CDR2 YYREEE (reference sequence). V lost 2 bases to trimming and J lost 6 bases, with 14 bases between them. The CDR3 spans 14 residues.